This T cell receptor beta chain is from a study of blood T cell repertoires in COVID-19. Study summary: Both acute and convalescent COVID-19 samples were obtained from the United States, Italy and Spain. T cells, B-cell-depleted T cells, or PBMCs provided the cDNA or gDNA that served as material.

Source study methods: Amplification of reference gene primers was used by the study to estimate nucleated cell counts. Data came from immunoSEQ multiplex PCR; TCRdb stores just in-frame clones and leaves some out. For V, J and clone size, that table is used; D and trimming come from the DNA. The table includes 50,000 or so clones, roughly 88% detected once. The CDR3 covers 17 residues. Germline CDR1 reads MDHEN; CDR2 reads SYDVKM. The junction had 6 bases not matched to a gene; V was cut back by 0 bases and J by 4 bases. The J gene is TRBJ2-1, the V gene TRBV28, with TRBD2 identical over 10 bases. Sequenced: peripheral blood. This clonotype was obtained from an older man with acute or convalescent COVID-19. The CDR3 coding sequence is TGTGCCAGCAGTTTATGGTCTAGCGGGAGACTATACAATGAGCAGTTCTTC. It codes for CASSLWSSGRLYNEQFF.